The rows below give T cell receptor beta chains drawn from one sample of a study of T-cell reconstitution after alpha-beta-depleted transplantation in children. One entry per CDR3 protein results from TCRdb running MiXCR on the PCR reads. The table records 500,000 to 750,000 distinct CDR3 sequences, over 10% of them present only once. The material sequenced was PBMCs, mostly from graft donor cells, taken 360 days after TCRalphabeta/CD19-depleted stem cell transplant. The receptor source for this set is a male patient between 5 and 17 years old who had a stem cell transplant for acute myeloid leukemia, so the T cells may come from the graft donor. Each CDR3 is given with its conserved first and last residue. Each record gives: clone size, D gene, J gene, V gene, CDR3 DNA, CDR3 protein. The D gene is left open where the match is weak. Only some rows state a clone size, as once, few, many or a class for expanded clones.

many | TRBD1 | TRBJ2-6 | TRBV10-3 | TGTGCCATCAGTGAGCCGGACAGGGAGCTCTCTGGGGCCAACGTCCTGACTTTC | CAISEPDRELSGANVLTF
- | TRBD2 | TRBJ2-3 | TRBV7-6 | TGTGCCAGCAGCTTATGGGTTTCTAGCGGGAGGAGGGCAGATACGCAGTATTTT | CASSLWVSSGRRADTQYF
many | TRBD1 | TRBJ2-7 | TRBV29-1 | TGCAGCGTGTCAGGGGGCGAAACATACGAGCAGTACTTC | CSVSGGETYEQYF
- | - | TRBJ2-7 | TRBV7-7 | TGTGCTAGCAGCTTATCAGACAACTCCTACGAGCAGTACTTC | CASSLSDNSYEQYF
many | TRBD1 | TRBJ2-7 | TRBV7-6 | TGTGCCAGCAGCTTAGACAGGGGGCCCGAGCAGTACTTC | CASSLDRGPEQYF
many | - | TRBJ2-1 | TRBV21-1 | TGTGCCAGCAGCCGAGCATCTAGCGGGATGAATGAGCAGTTCTTC | CASSRASSGMNEQFF
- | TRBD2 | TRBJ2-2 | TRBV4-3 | TGCGCCAGCAGCCAAGATTTTGGGGGGGCGAACACCGGGGAGCTGTTTTTT | CASSQDFGGANTGELFF
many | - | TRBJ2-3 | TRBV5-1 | TGCGCCAGCAGCTTGGAGGTCGCAGCGACCCTAGGGACAGATACGCAGTATTTT | CASSLEVAATLGTDTQYF
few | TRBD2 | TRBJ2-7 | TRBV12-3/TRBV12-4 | TGTGCCAGCAGGAAAATACGTACGGGACTAGCGGGAGACGGGCCCAACGAGCAGTACTTC | CASRKIRTGLAGDGPNEQYF
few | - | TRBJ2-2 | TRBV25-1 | TGTGCCAGCAGTGAACCTCCCCCAAGTGGGACCGGGGAGCTGTTTTTT | CASSEPPPSGTGELFF
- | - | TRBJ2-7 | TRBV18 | TGTGCCAGCTCACCACGGAGGATTTCTCCCTCCTACGAGCAGTACTTC | CASSPRRISPSYEQYF
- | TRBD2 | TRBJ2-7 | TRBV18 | TGTGCCAGCTCACCACTGACTAGCGGGATCCCGAGCTCCTACGAGCAGTACTTC | CASSPLTSGIPSSYEQYF
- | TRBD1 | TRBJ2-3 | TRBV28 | TGTGCCAGCAGTTTTGAAAGGACAGGGAGCACAGATACGCAGTATTTT | CASSFERTGSTDTQYF
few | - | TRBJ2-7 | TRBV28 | TGTGCCAGCAGCTCGAGCCATCGGGGTACCTACGAGCAGTACTTC | CASSSSHRGTYEQYF
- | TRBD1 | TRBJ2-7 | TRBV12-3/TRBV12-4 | TGTGCCAGCAGTTTAGCGCTTGGACAGGGAAACGAGCAGTACTTC | CASSLALGQGNEQYF
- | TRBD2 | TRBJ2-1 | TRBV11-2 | TGTGCCAGCAGCTTACTAAGCGGGAGTTTCTACAATGAGCAGTTCTTC | CASSLLSGSFYNEQFF
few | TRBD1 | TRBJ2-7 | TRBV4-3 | TGCGCCAGCAGCCAGGGACAGGGATACTACGAGCAGTACTTC | CASSQGQGYYEQYF
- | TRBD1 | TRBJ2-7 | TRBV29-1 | TGCAGCGCCGGTCCCGGGACAGGGCCGGGTAGGTCCTACGAGCAGTACTTC | CSAGPGTGPGRSYEQYF
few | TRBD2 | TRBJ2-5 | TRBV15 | TGTGCCACCAGCAGAGGACCCTGGCTAGCGGGAGCGAAAGAGACCCAGTACTTC | CATSRGPWLAGAKETQYF
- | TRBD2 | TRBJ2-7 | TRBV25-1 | TGTGCCAGCTCTCATTCGGGGGGGTCCGAGCAGTACTTC | CASSHSGGSEQYF
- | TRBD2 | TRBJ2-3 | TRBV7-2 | TGTGCCAGCAGCGCACGACTAGCGGGAGGGGTCACAGATACGCAGTATTTT | CASSARLAGGVTDTQYF
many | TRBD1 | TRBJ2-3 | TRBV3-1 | TGTGCCAGCAGAGACGACAGGGTGGGGTCGCACAATACGCAGTATTTT | CASRDDRVGSHNTQYF
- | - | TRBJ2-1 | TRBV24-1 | TGTGCCACCAGTGACGACAGGAGCTCCTACAATGAGCAGTTCTTC | CATSDDRSSYNEQFF
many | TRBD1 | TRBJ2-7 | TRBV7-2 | TGTGCCAGCAGCTTAGTATCGGGGACAGCGGTTCACTACGAGCAGTACTTC | CASSLVSGTAVHYEQYF
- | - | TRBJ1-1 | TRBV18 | TGTGCCAGCTCACCGAGGCACGGGTGGAACACTGAAGCTTTCTTT | CASSPRHGWNTEAFF
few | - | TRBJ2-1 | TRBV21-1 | TGTGCCAGCAGCAAAGACGCTAGCGGGAGGCCGAGTGAGCAGTTCTTC | CASSKDASGRPSEQFF
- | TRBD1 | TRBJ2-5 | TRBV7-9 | TGTGCCAGCAGCTTAGGACGAAGGACAGGATCCCAAGAGACCCAGTACTTC | CASSLGRRTGSQETQYF
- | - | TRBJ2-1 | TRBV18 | TGTGCCAGCTCACTATTATCGACTGGGTCTATTATTTTGGAGCAGTTCTTC | CASSLLSTGSIILEQFF
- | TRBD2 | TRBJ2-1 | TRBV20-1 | TGCTGTGCTACCCTCCGACTAGCGGGATACAATGAGCAGTTCTTC | CCATLRLAGYNEQFF
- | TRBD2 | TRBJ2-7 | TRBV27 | TGTGCCAGCAGTGCCCTCCGTTGGACTAGCGGCCTCTCCTACGAGCAGTACTTC | CASSALRWTSGLSYEQYF
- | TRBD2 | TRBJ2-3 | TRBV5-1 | TGCGCCAGCAGCTCTCTGACTAGCATGGCGCAGTATTTT | CASSSLTSMAQYF
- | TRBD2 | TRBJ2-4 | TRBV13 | TGTGCCAGCAGCAAGCTAGCGGGACGGCCCAAAAACATTCAGTACTTC | CASSKLAGRPKNIQYF
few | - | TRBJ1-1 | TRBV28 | TGTGCCAGCAGCAACACAGGGCTCGTTACTGAAGCTTTCTTT | CASSNTGLVTEAFF
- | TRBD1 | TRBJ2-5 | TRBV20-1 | TGCAGTGCTTGGACAGGGTGGGAGACCCAGTACTTC | CSAWTGWETQYF
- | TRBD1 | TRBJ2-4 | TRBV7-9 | TGTGCCAGCAGCTTAGAAGGACAGGGTCCCTACTTC | CASSLEGQGPYF
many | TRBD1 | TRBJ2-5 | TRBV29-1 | TGCAGCACCTGGGACAGGGGGCTAGAGACCCAGTACTTC | CSTWDRGLETQYF
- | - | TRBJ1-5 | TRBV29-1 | TGCAGCGTAGGTCAGAACAATCAGCCCCAGCATTTT | CSVGQNNQPQHF